This T cell receptor beta chain was identified in a study of blood T cell repertoires in COVID-19. Sequencing used immunoSEQ multiplex PCR; TCRdb keeps in-frame clones, though not all of them. The sample records about 350,000 clones, roughly 87% being singletons. Germline V lookup: CDR1 MDHEN, CDR2 SYDVKM. Between the trimmed V and J ends, which lost 1 base and 5 bases, there was a span of 8 bases. This CDR3 contains 13 residues. The TCR sequence derives from a woman aged 30 to 39 who had recovered from COVID-19. The chain joins TRBV28 to TRBJ1-2; D gene uncertain. The sequenced material came from PBMCs or T cells enriched from blood (not recorded which). The CDR3: CASSLSSSYGYTF. The CDR3 DNA reads as TGTGCCAGCAGTTTATCCTCCAGTTATGGCTACACCTTC.